The 6 T cell receptor beta chains below all came from one sample that was sequenced in a study of tumor-infiltrating lymphocytes in primary liver carcinoma. Each 20-30 mg portion of unsorted bulk tissue served as the source for co-extraction of RNA and DNA. A constant-region primer served to make TCR beta cDNA from approximately 490 ng total RNA. A slightly modified ARM-PCR protocol with three nested multiplex PCR rounds produced these TCR beta libraries. TRBV1-TRBV30 forward primers and a C-beta reverse primer were used in the first two PCR rounds, which each ran for approximately 11 cycles. TCRdb passed the multiplex PCR reads through MiXCR, listing each CDR3 protein once. Among tens of thousands of distinct CDR3 sequences listed, around three quarters were seen once. The sample taken for sequencing was liver tumor tissue from sampling region 1. As for subset: tumor region T1, superior pole. The receptor set was obtained from a man aged 35 to 55 with primary liver carcinoma and hepatitis B virus infection.

To note about this clonotype: This may stem from a read error, because a much larger clone lies one nucleotide away. The chain uses TRBV11-2 and TRBJ2-5, with D unresolved. Germline CDR1 SGHAT, CDR2 FQNNGV. The germline V and J ends were trimmed by 1 base and 13 bases, with 19 bases remaining between them. The CDR3 runs 14 residues. CDR3: CASSLGVWPETWYF. CDR3 sequence (DNA): TGTGCCAGCAGCTTAGGTGTCTGGCCAGAGACCTGGTACTTC.

A word on this clonotype: Lacking the conserved final phenylalanine or tryptophan, this CDR3 likely reflects a read error. The genes are TRBV11-2 and TRBJ2-3; 9 bases match TRBD1. Germline assignment: CDR1 SGHAT and CDR2 FQNNGV. The CDR3 is 15 amino acids. The CDR3 loop reads CVSSLPGQGQDTQYS. The CDR3 nucleotides read TGTGTCAGCAGCTTACCCGGACAGGGGCAGGATACGCAGTATTCT.

A word on this clonotype: A junction boundary mismatches the germline segment, possibly from a read error. V gene TRBV11-1 combines with J gene TRBJ2-2, with D possibly matching TRBD2 (6 bases). The V gene's germline CDR1 is SGHAT and CDR2 FQDESV (reference sequence). This CDR3 is built from 17 residues. The CDR3, as DNA: TGTACCAGCAGCCCCCGGCCATTCCTAGTTAACACCGGGGGGCTGTTTTTT. Its protein product is CTSSPRPFLVNTGGLFF.

This clonotype was found a few times. Its ends do not fully match the called genes, so a read error is possible. The genes are TRBV6-1 and TRBJ2-7; 9 bases fit TRBD1. This CDR3 spans 14 amino acids. The germline V gene encodes CDR1 MNHNS and CDR2 SASEGT. CDR3 DNA: TGTGTCAGCAAGGCGGGACAGGGAATAACCAAGGAGTACTTC. It specifies CVSKAGQGITKEYF.

Comment on this clonotype: A junction end diverges from the germline sequence, so it may reflect a read error. This chain connects TRBV28 to TRBJ1-3; no reliable D call. The CDR3 is 12 amino acids. Germline V CDR1 and CDR2: MDHEN, SYDVKM. The CDR3: CASYVSGNIIYF. The CDR3 DNA reads TGTGCCAGCTACGTCTCTGGGAACATCATATATTTT.

To note about this clonotype: A read error may account for a junction end that differs from germline. This rearrangement joins TRBV11-2 to TRBJ2-3; 12 bases line up with TRBD1. This CDR3 has 18 amino acids. The germline V gene encodes CDR1 SGHAT and CDR2 FQNNGV. CDR3 nucleotide sequence: TGTGCCAGCGGCTTAGTCGCTGGGACAGGGGGCAAAACAGATATGCACTATTTT. It specifies CASGLVAGTGGKTDMHYF.